The TCR beta chain under discussion was sequenced for a study of metastatic and nonmetastatic thyroid tumors. All patients were treatment-naive before thyroid surgery. Germline V gene sequence: CDR1 KGHSH, CDR2 LQKENI. The CDR3 runs to 13 residues. The V segment lost 1 base and the J segment 7 bases; nucleotides outside the gene matches: 1. TCRdb ran MiXCR on the PCR reads. The sample lists about 25,000 clones, 20% to 25% occurring once. In this sample, this clone turned up many times. Sequenced: blood. The sequence was collected from a male donor with papillary thyroid cancer or a benign thyroid nodule (not recorded which). Some clones in this sample may be carry-over from other donors' samples. The chain recombines TRBV18 with TRBJ2-1, with 7 positions matching TRBD1. The CDR3 DNA is TGTGCCAGCTCACCACAGGGGGCGAATGAGCAGTTCTTC. It translates to CASSPQGANEQFF.